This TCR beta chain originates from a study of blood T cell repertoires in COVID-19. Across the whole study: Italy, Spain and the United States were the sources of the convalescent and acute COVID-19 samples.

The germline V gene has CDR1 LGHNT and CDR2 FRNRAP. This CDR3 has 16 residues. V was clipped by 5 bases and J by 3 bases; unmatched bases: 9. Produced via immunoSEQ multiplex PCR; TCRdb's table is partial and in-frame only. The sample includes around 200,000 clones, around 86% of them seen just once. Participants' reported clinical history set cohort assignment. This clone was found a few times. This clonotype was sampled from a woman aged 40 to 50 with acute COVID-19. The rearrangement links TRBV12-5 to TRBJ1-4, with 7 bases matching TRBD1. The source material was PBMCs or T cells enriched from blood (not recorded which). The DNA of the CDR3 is TGTGCTAGTGGTGTTACAGGGGAGAGGGCTAATGAAAAACTGTTTTTT. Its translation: CASGVTGERANEKLFF.